The T cell receptor beta chain described here comes from a study of T cell responses to AZD1222 COVID-19 vaccine. Findings and limits, study-wide: With two AZD1222 doses given, Spike-specific TCR breadth and depth both rose. The sample set comprised mostly white British donors with more females, and clonal diversity was possibly underestimated. CD4 TCRs linked to vaccination spanned spike, dominating at 160-218 and 743-854.

Sequencing used immunoSEQ multiplex PCR; TCRdb keeps in-frame clones, though not all of them. The table includes over 95,000 clones, 65% to 85% detected once. Germline lookup yields CDR1 SGHKS and CDR2 YYEKEE (reference sequence). This CDR3 contains 14 residues. V shed 1 base and J shed 0 bases, with 7 bases lying between them. This clone was counted once. As yet, its antigen is unknown. The rearrangement uses TRBV5-5 and TRBJ1-2, with a possible D match to TRBD1 (5 bases). The specimen was peripheral blood, collected 28 days after the second AZD1222 dose. The clonotype was recovered from an adult who received the AZD1222 COVID-19 vaccine. The CDR3 here is CASSLTGANYGYTF. CDR3 sequence (DNA): TGTGCCAGCAGCTTGACAGGCGCTAACTATGGCTACACCTTC.